This is a list of T cell receptor beta chains from one sample in a study of Japanese encephalitis immunity and Zika vaccine responses. A single record per CDR3 protein comes from TCRdb applying MiXCR to the 5' RACE reads. The sample lists some 410 distinct CDR3 sequences; 2% to 2.5% were seen once. This specimen was antigen-activated CD4+ T cells from blood, cultured, taken during a Zika inactivated vaccine study. These receptors were collected from an adult man who received an inactivated Zika virus vaccine. Each CDR3 is given with its conserved first and last residue. D genes are given only for firm matches. Size values are once, few and many counts, or a class for expanded clones, and some rows have none.

j_call d_call v_call clone_size cdr3_aa cdr3_nt
TRBJ2-3 - TRBV5-1 medium-sized CASSFAQWGTDTQYF TGCGCCAGCAGCTTTGCCCAATGGGGTACAGATACGCAGTATTTT
TRBJ1-1 TRBD1 TRBV6-2/TRBV6-3 medium-sized CASSYTGTGNTEAFF TGTGCCAGCAGTTACACCGGGACAGGGAACACTGAAGCTTTCTTT
TRBJ2-1 TRBD2 TRBV4-3 large CASSQVGQRGRNEQFF TGCGCCAGCAGCCAAGTCGGTCAGCGGGGGAGGAATGAGCAGTTCTTC
TRBJ1-1 TRBD1 TRBV4-3 medium-sized CASSRTGTEIEAFF TGCGCCAGCAGCCGCACCGGGACAGAAATTGAAGCTTTCTTT
TRBJ1-1 - TRBV28 - CASSYPQVTEAFF TGTGCCAGCAGTTACCCACAGGTCACTGAAGCTTTCTTT
TRBJ1-1 TRBD1 TRBV10-2 medium-sized CASRDPGQGWTEAFF TGCGCCAGCAGAGATCCGGGACAGGGGTGGACTGAAGCTTTCTTT
TRBJ2-3 TRBD1 TRBV12-3/TRBV12-4 few CASSSGQGQDTQYF TGTGCCAGCAGTTCCGGACAGGGTCAGGATACGCAGTATTTT
TRBJ2-3 TRBD2 TRBV24-1 large CATAGRGLSGASTDTQYF TGTGCCACCGCGGGGCGGGGCCTTAGCGGGGCTAGCACAGATACGCAGTATTTT
TRBJ1-2 TRBD1 TRBV4-3 large CASSQPQGDGYTF TGCGCCAGCAGCCAGCCACAGGGGGATGGCTACACCTTC
TRBJ2-2 - TRBV4-3 medium-sized CASSLRGGSGAGELFF TGCGCCAGCAGCCTCCGAGGGGGTTCTGGGGCCGGGGAGCTGTTTTTT
TRBJ1-1 TRBD1 TRBV4-3 large CASSLTGGVDTEAFF TGCGCCAGCAGCCTTACAGGGGGCGTGGACACTGAAGCTTTCTTT
TRBJ2-1 TRBD1 TRBV4-3 medium-sized CASSQEDRVGEQFF TGCGCCAGCAGCCAAGAGGACAGGGTAGGTGAGCAGTTCTTC
TRBJ1-5 - TRBV10-3 large CAISDPSGSGNQPQHF TGTGCCATCAGTGACCCGTCAGGGTCGGGCAATCAGCCCCAGCATTTT
TRBJ1-2 TRBD1 TRBV4-3 medium-sized CASSQAGGEIGYTF TGCGCCAGCAGCCAAGCAGGGGGCGAAATAGGCTACACCTTC
TRBJ1-2 - TRBV6-1 medium-sized CASRQSLNGGYTF TGTGCCAGCCGACAGTCGCTCAATGGTGGCTACACCTTC
TRBJ1-2 TRBD1 TRBV19 - CASSNPGQGNYGYTF TGTGCCAGTAGTAACCCGGGACAGGGCAACTATGGCTACACCTTC
TRBJ2-7 TRBD1 TRBV4-3 medium-sized CASSQGDRYTTQYF TGCGCCAGCAGCCAAGGGGACAGGTATACGACGCAGTACTTC
TRBJ2-5 TRBD2 TRBV20-1 medium-sized CSARGSAGGRETQYF TGCAGTGCTAGAGGGTCAGCGGGGGGCCGGGAGACCCAGTACTTC
TRBJ2-7 - TRBV13 hyperexpanded CASSFSPGTSGYEQYF TGTGCCAGCAGCTTTTCCCCCGGGACGTCCGGGTACGAGCAGTACTTC
TRBJ2-6 - TRBV6-2/TRBV6-3 - CASSYLRGRSGANVLTF TGTGCCAGCAGTTACTTGCGGGGCCGCTCTGGGGCCAACGTCCTGACTTTC
TRBJ2-5 TRBD1 TRBV7-9 medium-sized CASSPRDRIRETQYF TGTGCCAGCAGTCCCCGGGACAGGATAAGAGAGACCCAGTACTTC
TRBJ1-5 - TRBV5-6 large CASSSRRSNQPQHF TGTGCCAGCAGCTCCCGTCGGAGCAATCAGCCCCAGCATTTT
TRBJ1-6 TRBD1 TRBV4-3 medium-sized CASSQVPDRGVDSPLHF TGCGCCAGCAGCCAAGTTCCGGACAGGGGGGTTGATTCACCCCTCCACTTT
TRBJ2-3 - TRBV30 large CAWAVTDTQYF TGTGCCTGGGCCGTCACAGATACGCAGTATTTT
TRBJ1-1 TRBD1 TRBV4-3 medium-sized CASSRTGGTNTEAFF TGCGCCAGCAGCCGCACAGGGGGCACGAACACTGAAGCTTTCTTT
TRBJ1-1 - TRBV25-1 large CASSRGLGTEAFF TGTGCCAGCAGCAGAGGGTTGGGCACTGAAGCTTTCTTT
TRBJ2-2 - TRBV5-4 medium-sized CASSPGNTGELFF TGTGCCAGCAGCCCTGGGAACACCGGGGAGCTGTTTTTT
TRBJ1-3 - TRBV5-6 large CASSLGASRSGNTIYF TGTGCCAGCAGCTTGGGGGCCAGCCGCTCTGGAAACACCATATATTTT
TRBJ2-5 - TRBV9 large CASSPGGRGNQETQYF TGTGCCAGCAGCCCCGGGGGCAGGGGGAACCAAGAGACCCAGTACTTC